The 24 T cell receptor beta chains in this list originate from one sample, sequenced in a study of blood T cell repertoires in COVID-19. Sequenced by immunoSEQ multiplex PCR; TCRdb stores in-frame clones only, minus some. The sample consists of about 150,000 clones, under 90% of them appearing once. The sample comprised PBMCs or T cells enriched from blood (not recorded which). Receptor source: a woman aged 50 to 60 who had recovered from COVID-19.

This chain uses TRBV4-2 with TRBJ2-2; a possible D gene is TRBD1 (5 bases). Germline values: CDR1 LGHNA, CDR2 YNFKEQ. V lost 1 base and J lost 6, with 9 bases in between. This CDR3 is built from 14 residues. As DNA, the CDR3 is TGTGCCAGCAGCCAAGGGGAAGGGGCCGGGGAGCTGTTTTTT. Translating gives CASSQGEGAGELFF.

The rearrangement links TRBV6-5 to TRBJ2-7; TRBD1 matches at 8 bases. This CDR3 has 15 amino acids. V shed 6 bases, J shed 3 bases, and the junction held 10 bases outside the gene matches. The germline V gene has CDR1 MNHEY and CDR2 SVGAGI. CDR3 nucleotide sequence: TGTGCCAGCAGGTTAGACAGGGGCCAAATCTACGAGCAGTACTTC. Translation: CASRLDRGQIYEQYF.

The rearrangement joins TRBV5-6 to TRBJ2-2; the match to TRBD1 covers 7 bases. Germline CDR1 is SGHDT and CDR2 is YYEEEE. This CDR3 comprises 14 residues. Losses at the gene ends were 5 bases for V and 6 bases for J; bases not matched to a gene: 7. CDR3: CASRKGTVAGELFF. Written as DNA, the CDR3 is TGTGCCAGCAGGAAAGGGACAGTCGCCGGGGAGCTGTTTTTT.

The chain is built from TRBV19 and TRBJ1-5, with a possible D match to TRBD1 (5 bases). V shed 4 bases and J shed 5 bases, with 15 bases lying between them. Looked up from germline, CDR1 is LNHDA and CDR2 is SQIVND (reference sequence). The CDR3 sequence is 15 residues long. CDR3 sequence reads: CASSSQTTGDQPQHF. Written as DNA, the CDR3 is TGTGCCAGTAGTAGCCAAACGACGGGGGATCAGCCCCAGCATTTT.

The rearrangement links TRBV18 to TRBJ2-3; D possibly corresponds to TRBD2 (5 bases). Germline V gene data show CDR1 as KGHSH and CDR2 as LQKENI. The V and J ends lost 0 bases and 2 bases respectively, with 9 bases between them. This CDR3 has 15 residues. The CDR3 is CASSPPSGNTDTQYF. The CDR3, as DNA: TGTGCCAGCTCACCACCATCGGGGAACACAGATACGCAGTATTTT.

The chain has TRBV7-2 and TRBJ1-1; D is undetermined. V dropped 3 bases and J dropped 1 base, with 6 bases sitting between them. Germline V gene lookup returns CDR1 SGHTA and CDR2 FQGNSA. The CDR3 runs 13 residues. CDR3 nucleotides: TGTGCCAGCAGCTTTTCCGGGAACACTGAAGCTTTCTTT. This gives the protein CASSFSGNTEAFF.

The J gene is TRBJ2-7, the V gene TRBV20-1, with TRBD2 matching 11 bases. This CDR3 has 14 residues. V trimming: 3 bases; J trimming: 3 bases; junction bases outside the gene matches: 4. Germline loops: CDR1 DFQATT, CDR2 SNEGSKA (reference sequence). In DNA form, the CDR3 reads TGCAGTGCTAGTGTGGGGACTAGCGGCTACGAGCAGTACTTC. As protein: CSASVGTSGYEQYF.

The rearrangement uses TRBV7-6 and TRBJ2-1; the match to TRBD2 covers 15 bases. The germline V gene has CDR1 SGHVS and CDR2 FNYEAQ. CDR3 length: 18 residues. The junction had 7 bases not matched to a gene; V was cut back by 3 bases and J by 4 bases. CDR3 DNA: TGTGCCAGCAGCTTGGGGACTAGCGGGAGGCTCCGGTACAATGAGCAGTTCTTC. The encoded protein is CASSLGTSGRLRYNEQFF.

The gene calls are TRBV7-2 and TRBJ2-7; 7 positions match TRBD1. Per germline, CDR1 SGHTA and CDR2 FQGNSA. The CDR3 contains 14 residues. V shed 5 bases, J shed 2 bases, and the junction held 6 bases outside the gene matches. Here the CDR3 DNA reads TGTGCCAGCAGCCGGGACAGAACCGCCTACGAGCAGTACTTC. Translated, it gives CASSRDRTAYEQYF.

The chain combines TRBV7-2 with TRBJ1-5; possibly TRBD1 for D (5 bases). Trimming took off 3 bases at V and 3 bases at J, with 24 bases between the two ends. In germline, CDR1 is SGHTA, CDR2 FQGNSA. CDR3 length: 19 residues. Written as DNA, the CDR3 is TGTGCCAGCAGCTTGGCCGCATACAGCCCAGGGCTGGCCAATCAGCCCCAGCATTTT. Translated, it gives CASSLAAYSPGLANQPQHF.

The chain has TRBV4-1 and TRBJ2-4, with 7 bases identical to TRBD2. Germline CDR1 is MGHRA and CDR2 is YSYEKL. V was clipped by 0 bases and J by 4 bases; unmatched bases: 9. CDR3 length equals 17 residues. The CDR3 region has the DNA TGCGCCAGCAGCCAAGACGGGTCTCAGCGGGGAAAAAACATTCAGTACTTC. Protein sequence: CASSQDGSQRGKNIQYF.

This clone was recorded only once. The V and J genes are TRBV19 and TRBJ2-1; perhaps TRBD2 as D (6 bases). V was trimmed by 3 bases and J by 8 bases, leaving 17 bases between them. The CDR3 contains 15 residues. Germline CDR1 reads LNHDA; CDR2 reads SQIVND (reference sequence). The CDR3 region has the DNA TGTGCCAGTAGTATTCAAGCGGGCGGGTTCGATGAGCAGTTCTTC. It translates to CASSIQAGGFDEQFF.

This chain connects TRBV5-4 to TRBJ1-1; D might be TRBD1 (6 bases). Germline assignment: CDR1 SGHNT and CDR2 YYREEE (reference sequence). Trimming stripped 3 bases from V and 7 bases from J, with 16 bases between. The CDR3 totals 14 residues. The CDR3 coding sequence is TGTGCCAGCAGCTGGGGGCTTTCTAATGGTGAAGCTTTCTTT. This encodes CASSWGLSNGEAFF.

This chain joins TRBV27 and TRBJ1-6; the D gene is possibly TRBD1 (5 bases). The V end lost 7 bases, the J end lost 4 bases, and 14 bases lay between the germline ends. Germline V gene sequence: CDR1 MNHEY, CDR2 SMNVEV (reference sequence). The CDR3 length is 15 residues. CDR3 sequence: CASKNGGAYNSPLHF. The CDR3 bases are TGTGCCAGCAAAAACGGGGGTGCTTATAATTCACCCCTCCACTTT.

This sequence joins TRBV2 and TRBJ1-1; D ambiguous. V was shortened by 3 bases and J by 8 bases, with 13 bases between the two germline ends. Germline V CDR1 and CDR2: SNHLY, FYNNEI. This CDR3 is 13 amino acids long. CDR3 in amino acids: CASSDQAAVEAFF. As DNA, the CDR3 is TGTGCCAGCAGTGACCAGGCAGCGGTGGAAGCTTTCTTT.

This clone was recorded only once. Written as DNA, the CDR3 is TGTGCCAGCAGCCAGCGCCGGGATGGCGGCTACACCTTC. Amino acid sequence: CASSQRRDGGYTF. This chain uses TRBV3-1 (or the pseudogene TRBV3-2) with TRBJ1-2; no firm D call. Germline lookup yields CDR1 LGHDT and CDR2 YNNKEL (reference sequence). The CDR3 runs 13 residues. Trimming took off 3 bases at V and 8 bases at J, with 13 bases between the two ends.

This clone showed up just once. The chain links TRBV28 to TRBJ1-5; 9 positions agree with TRBD1. This CDR3 spans 15 amino acids. Germline CDR1 is MDHEN and CDR2 is SYDVKM. V gave up 6 bases and J gave up 6 bases; unmatched junction bases: 9. CDR3 sequence reads: CASRRQGGNRQPQHF. CDR3 bases: TGTGCCAGCAGACGACAGGGGGGGAATCGTCAGCCCCAGCATTTT.

This chain links TRBV7-2 with TRBJ1-4; no clear D gene. The length of the CDR3 is 14 residues. Germline V gene data show CDR1 as SGHTA and CDR2 as FQGNSA. V gave up 6 bases and J gave up 4 bases, with 12 bases separating them. CDR3 DNA: TGTGCCAGCAGTTTCGACGGAGGTAATGAAAAACTGTTTTTT. The encoded protein is CASSFDGGNEKLFF. The full variable domain, with the rest looked up from reference TRBV7-2 and TRBJ1-4, is GAGVSQSPSNKVTEKGKDVELRCDPISGHTALYWYRQSLGQGLEFLIYFQGNSAPDKSGLPSDRFSAERTGGSVSTLTIQRTQQEDSAVYLCASSFDGGNEKLFFGSGTQLSVL.

As regards this clone: This CDR3 is also generated by other DNA sequences in the sample. The chain has TRBV28 and TRBJ1-2; D gene unclear. CDR3 length: 11 residues. Trimming left V 3 bases short and J 4 bases short, with 3 bases between. Germline-derived CDR1 and CDR2 are MDHEN and SYDVKM. CDR3 sequence: CASSFRYGYTF. The CDR3 bases are TGTGCCAGCAGTTTTCGCTATGGCTACACCTTC.

The V call is TRBV7-2, the J call TRBJ1-1; D perhaps matches TRBD1 (5 bases). This CDR3 spans 14 amino acids. V lost 3 bases, J lost 8 bases, and 16 bases lay in between. Per germline, CDR1 SGHTA and CDR2 FQGNSA. DNA for the CDR3: TGTGCCAGCAGCTTTCTGCGCTGGGGGGAAGAAGCTTTCTTT. This gives the protein CASSFLRWGEEAFF. The complete variable domain, with remaining parts taken from reference TRBV7-2 and TRBJ1-1, reads GAGVSQSPSNKVTEKGKDVELRCDPISGHTALYWYRQSLGQGLEFLIYFQGNSAPDKSGLPSDRFSAERTGGSVSTLTIQRTQQEDSAVYLCASSFLRWGEEAFFGQGTRLTVV.

The rearrangement joins TRBV5-4 to TRBJ2-3; 8 bases match TRBD1. Trimming took 4 bases from V and 1 from J; bases not matched to a gene: 8. This CDR3 contains 16 residues. CDR1 is SGHNT and CDR2 is YYREEE in the germline V gene (reference sequence). The CDR3 nucleotides are TGTGCCAGCAGCCTCAGGACAGGGCGACGCACAGATACGCAGTATTTT. Amino acids: CASSLRTGRRTDTQYF.

The chain joins TRBV28 to TRBJ2-3, with TRBD1 identical over 10 bases. The CDR3 consists of 13 residues. Germline V lookup: CDR1 MDHEN, CDR2 SYDVKM. The trim removed 10 bases at V and 6 bases at J, leaving 7 bases unmatched. CDR3 region: CATRTGGRDTQYF. CDR3 DNA: TGTGCCACCCGGACAGGGGGAAGGGATACGCAGTATTTT.

This chain joins TRBV3-1 (or the pseudogene TRBV3-2) and TRBJ1-1; D uncertain. V was pared by 6 bases and J by 3 bases, with 11 bases between. Germline V gives CDR1 LGHDT, CDR2 YNNKEL (reference sequence). This CDR3 is 13 amino acids long. CDR3 residues: CASRRNSYTEAFF. CDR3 nucleotide sequence: TGTGCCAGCAGGCGCAACAGCTACACTGAAGCTTTCTTT.

This chain links TRBV18 with TRBJ1-1; TRBD1 is a possible D gene (6 bases). The V and J ends lost 5 bases and 12 bases respectively, with 19 bases between them. The CDR3 extends over 13 amino acids. Looked up from germline, CDR1 is KGHSH and CDR2 is LQKENI. DNA for the CDR3: TGTGCCAGCTCAGAGTCGGACAGTGGGAGAACTTTCTTT. Translation gives CASSESDSGRTFF.